The following is a TCR beta chain sequence with its context. The data were obtained in a study of blood T cell repertoires in COVID-19. The overall study: Italy, Spain and the United States were the sources of the convalescent and acute COVID-19 samples.

The CDR3 length is 16 residues. Germline CDR1 MNHNS, CDR2 SASEGT. Trimming removed 0 bases from V and 6 bases from J; junction bases left unmatched: 5. The method was immunoSEQ multiplex PCR; TCRdb's version includes in-frame clones alone and lacks a portion of them. The sample comprises nearly 200,000 clones, almost 85% of which are singletons, and less than 6.5% rests with the top ten. This clonotype was sampled from a woman aged 65 to 85 with active or convalescent COVID-19. Sequenced material: peripheral blood. The rearrangement uses TRBV6-1 and TRBJ2-2, with TRBD1 matching 9 bases. The CDR3 DNA reads as TGTGCCAGCAGTGAAGCGGGGACAGGGACCCCCGGGGAGCTGTTTTTT. Protein sequence: CASSEAGTGTPGELFF.